Below, 16 T cell receptor beta chains from the same sample are listed, as sequenced in a study of beta chain features in type 1 diabetes. Expressed TCRB transcripts were sequenced because the entire RNA isolate underwent reverse transcription. Assay used: immunoSEQ multiplex PCR; TCRdb lists only in-frame clones, some missing. Seen here are 300,000 to 350,000 clones, roughly 9% observed once, and the top ten hold approximately 1%. Findings of the study overall: People with Type 1 diabetes carried modestly yet significantly shorter TCRB CDR3s in all four CD4+ subsets.

These receptors' targets are unknown. Sequenced sample: central memory CD4+ T cells from blood. These TCRs come from a man younger than 40 with type 1 diabetes.

This clone has a handful of counts. The chain is built from TRBV5-4 and TRBJ2-5; 8 positions match TRBD2. The CDR3 extends over 16 amino acids. V was pared by 4 bases and J by 6 bases, with 14 bases of the junction left unmatched. Germline CDR1 and CDR2: SGHNT and YYREEE (reference sequence). The DNA of the CDR3 is TGTGCCAGCAGCGCCCCCCCCGGGGGGGCGGAAAAGACCCAGTACTTC. Translating it yields CASSAPPGGAEKTQYF.

This clone was observed once. The V gene is TRBV28, the J gene TRBJ2-5; TRBD1 or TRBD2 may be the D gene (5 bases each). The CDR3 is made up of 16 amino acids. V gave up 6 bases and J gave up 2 bases, with 19 bases separating them. CDR1 MDHEN and CDR2 SYDVKM come from the germline V gene. This CDR3 reads CASSLLRAGKQETQYF. In nucleotides, the CDR3 is TGTGCCAGCAGCTTGTTGAGGGCAGGGAAACAAGAGACCCAGTACTTC.

V usage is TRBV29-1 and J usage is TRBJ2-1; 10 positions agree with TRBD2. The ends lost 4 bases at V and 7 bases at J; junction bases unmatched: 4. The germline V gene has CDR1 SQVTM and CDR2 ANQGSEA. The CDR3 consists of 13 residues. CDR3 sequence (DNA): TGCAGCGTTGTACCTAGCGGGGGAAATGAGCAGTTCTTC. Residues: CSVVPSGGNEQFF.

The sample holds a few counts of this clone. V and J are TRBV7-8 and TRBJ1-4; no definite D call. V shed 1 base and J shed 5 bases, with 11 bases lying between them. The CDR3 covers 15 residues. Germline V gene lookup returns CDR1 SGHVS and CDR2 FQNEAQ. The CDR3 DNA reads as TGTGCCAGCAGCTTAGGCGGCGGATCAAATGAAAAACTGTTTTTT. Encoded protein: CASSLGGGSNEKLFF.

This clone came up a few times. The chain recombines TRBV29-1 with TRBJ2-1; possibly TRBD1 for D (6 bases). V dropped 3 bases and J dropped 10 bases, with 19 bases sitting between them. Germline CDR1 SQVTM, CDR2 ANQGSEA. This CDR3 has 14 amino acids. The CDR3 region has the DNA TGCAGCGTTGATGTCTTGGCAGGGGAAGGAGAGCAGTTCTTC. The encoded protein is CSVDVLAGEGEQFF.

The gene calls are TRBV5-1 and TRBJ1-1; a possible D gene is TRBD1 (5 bases). The CDR3 has 14 amino acids. Trimming pared 4 bases from V and 3 bases from J, leaving 13 bases between. The germline V gene has CDR1 SGHRS and CDR2 YFSETQ. CDR3 nucleotide sequence: TGCGCCAGCAGCGTCGCCGGAGGGGACACTGAAGCTTTCTTT. It encodes CASSVAGGDTEAFF.

Details on this clone: The junction differs from germline at one of its ends, possibly a read error. The CDR3 DNA sequence: TGTGCCGGCAGGACCCAAGTCGACTATGGCTACACCTTC. Amino acids: CAGRTQVDYGYTF. The rearrangement links TRBV6-6 to TRBJ1-2; D is unclear. The CDR3 extends over 13 amino acids. Germline CDR1 reads MNHNY; CDR2 reads SVGAGI (reference sequence).

This clone turned up a few times. The rearrangement joins TRBV2 to TRBJ1-4; 7 bases fit TRBD1. CDR3 length: 14 residues. Per the germline V gene, CDR1 is SNHLY and CDR2 is FYNNEI. V lost 7 bases, J lost 3 bases, and 5 bases stayed unmatched. CDR3 residues: CASKAGTANEKLFF. As DNA, the CDR3 is TGTGCCAGCAAGGCCGGGACAGCTAATGAAAAACTGTTTTTT.

In this sample, this clone turned up a few times. The chain couples TRBV29-1 to TRBJ1-6; D possibly corresponds to TRBD1 (5 bases). Germline V gives CDR1 SQVTM, CDR2 ANQGSEA. The V gene lost 7 bases and the J gene lost 8 bases, with 15 bases spanning the gap. The CDR3 sequence is 13 residues long. In nucleotides, the CDR3 is TGCAGCGGTGCCCCGGGGGAGGATTCACCCCTCCACTTT. This encodes CSGAPGEDSPLHF. Variable domain in full (rest from reference TRBV29-1 and TRBJ1-6): SAVISQKPSRDICQRGTSLTIQCQVDSQVTMMFWYRQQPGQSLTLIATANQGSEATYESGFVIDKFPISRPNLTFSTLTVSNMSPEDSSIYLCSGAPGEDSPLHFGNGTRLTVT.

This clone was detected only a few times. This chain connects TRBV30 to TRBJ1-1; D is unclear. CDR3 length: 14 amino acids. V lost 5 bases to trimming and J lost 3 bases, with 16 bases between them. Per the germline V gene, CDR1 is GTSNPN and CDR2 is SVGIG (reference sequence). The DNA of the CDR3 is TGTGCCTGGGTTTATGGCCTCGGGGACACTGAAGCTTTCTTT. It codes for CAWVYGLGDTEAFF.

This sequence joins TRBV18 and TRBJ2-5; 13 bases align to TRBD2. Looked up from germline, CDR1 is KGHSH and CDR2 is LQKENI. The J segment lost 5 bases and the V segment lost 0 bases, leaving 3 bases of the junction unmatched. The CDR3 runs to 16 residues. CDR3 sequence (DNA): TGTGCCAGCTCACCACCTGGACTAGCGGGGGATGAGACCCAGTACTTC. It yields the protein CASSPPGLAGDETQYF.

In this sample, this clone turned up many times. The chain couples TRBV23-1 to TRBJ1-4; D not certain. TRBV23-1 is assigned to the ORF class and has an uncertain function. The V gene lost 10 bases and the J gene lost 8 bases, with 20 bases spanning the gap. CDR3 length: 14 residues. CDR3 nucleotide sequence: TGCGCCATCCGGCAGGACTCCGGCGGGGAAAAACTGTTTTTT. Translated, it gives CAIRQDSGGEKLFF.

This clone was detected a few times. V gene TRBV29-1 combines with J gene TRBJ1-2, with TRBD1 matching over 7 bases. The CDR3 runs 15 residues. CDR1 is SQVTM, CDR2 ANQGSEA, per germline. Losses at the gene ends were 3 bases for V and 1 base for J; bases not matched to a gene: 8. CDR3 protein: CSVDQQGLGNYGYTF. The CDR3 DNA follows: TGCAGCGTTGACCAACAGGGGCTGGGTAACTATGGCTACACCTTC.

V usage is TRBV5-8 and J usage is TRBJ2-1, with 10 bases identical to TRBD2. V dropped 4 bases and J dropped 4; count of bases not matched to a gene: 8. Germline V gene data show CDR1 as SGHTS and CDR2 as YDEGEE. The CDR3 is 16 amino acids. In nucleotides, the CDR3 is TGTGCCAGCAGCCCACATCGGACTAGCGGTTACAATGAGCAGTTCTTC. Protein sequence: CASSPHRTSGYNEQFF.

This clone was seen repeatedly, ten times or more. This rearrangement joins TRBV18 to TRBJ1-6; no clear D gene. The CDR3 totals 15 residues. Germline lookup yields CDR1 KGHSH and CDR2 LQKENI. Trimming left V 6 bases short and J 3 bases short, with 12 bases between. CDR3 residues: CASSGVRDYNSPLHF. CDR3 DNA: TGTGCCAGCTCCGGGGTCCGGGACTATAATTCACCCCTCCACTTT.

This chain connects TRBV7-5 to TRBJ1-1; no DNA check was done on the table's D call, TRBD1. TRBV7-5 is reported as a pseudogene. The CDR3 runs to 21 residues. The CDR3 bases are TGTGCCAGAAGCGATCCCCCCCGACTGAAGGGGCAAATGAGGGGGAACACTAAAGCTTTCTTT. This codes for CARSDPPRLKGQMRGNTKAFF.